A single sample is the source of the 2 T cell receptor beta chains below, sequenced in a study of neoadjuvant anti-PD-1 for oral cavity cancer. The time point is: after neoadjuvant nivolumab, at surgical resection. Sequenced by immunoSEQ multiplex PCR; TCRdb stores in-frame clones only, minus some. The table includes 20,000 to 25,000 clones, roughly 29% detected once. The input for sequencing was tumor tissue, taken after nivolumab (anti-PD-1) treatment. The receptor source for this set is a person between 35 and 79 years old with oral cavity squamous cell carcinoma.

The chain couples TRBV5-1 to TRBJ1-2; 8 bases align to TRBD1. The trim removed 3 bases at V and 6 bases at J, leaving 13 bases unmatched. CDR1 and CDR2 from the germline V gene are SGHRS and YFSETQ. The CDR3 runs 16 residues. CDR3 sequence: CASSSGLRGLEDGYTF. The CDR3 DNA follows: TGCGCCAGCAGCTCGGGGCTCAGGGGGCTCGAGGATGGCTACACCTTC.

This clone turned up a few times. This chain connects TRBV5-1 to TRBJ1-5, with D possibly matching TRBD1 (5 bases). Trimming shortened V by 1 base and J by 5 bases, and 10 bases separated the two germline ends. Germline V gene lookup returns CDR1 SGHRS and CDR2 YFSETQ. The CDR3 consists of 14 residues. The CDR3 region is CASSLQGVDQPQHF. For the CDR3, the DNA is TGCGCCAGCAGCTTGCAAGGGGTTGATCAGCCCCAGCATTTT.